These 24 T cell receptor beta chains were sequenced from one sample in a study of Ad26.COV2.S vaccination and SARS-CoV-2 variants. Method: immunoSEQ multiplex PCR; TCRdb's copy keeps in-frame clones and lacks some. The sample contains over 85,000 clones, 80% of which appear only once. The starting material was peripheral blood, obtained after recovery from COVID-19. The receptors were sampled from a human donor who had recovered from COVID-19.

The genes are TRBV5-4 and TRBJ2-1, with TRBD2 matching 12 bases. Germline lookup yields CDR1 SGHNT and CDR2 YYREEE (reference sequence). The CDR3 runs 16 residues. V shed 3 bases and J 5 bases; nucleotides not matched to a gene: 6. The CDR3 here is CASSSLLAGGHNEQFF. DNA for the CDR3: TGTGCCAGCAGCTCCCTACTAGCGGGGGGCCACAATGAGCAGTTCTTC.

The V gene is TRBV24-1, the J gene TRBJ2-5; weak D call: TRBD2 (6 bases). The V end was cut by 5 bases, the J end by 5 bases, with 11 bases between. The germline V gene has CDR1 KGHDR and CDR2 SFDVKD. CDR3 size: 13 residues. The CDR3 loop is CATSGAGLETQYF. The CDR3 nucleotides are TGTGCCACCAGTGGGGCGGGGCTGGAGACCCAGTACTTC.

The chain combines TRBV23-1 with TRBJ2-1, with 7 bases that match TRBD1. TRBV23-1 is an open reading frame, and its role is uncertain. Germline trimming cut 4 bases from V and 3 bases from J; bases unmatched to any gene: 6. This CDR3 contains 15 residues. The CDR3 DNA is TGCGCCAGCAGTCCAGGGGCAGGGGGCTACAATGAGCAGTTCTTC. Its translation: CASSPGAGGYNEQFF.

The J gene is TRBJ1-1, the V gene TRBV5-4; 9 nucleotides align to TRBD1. Germline values: CDR1 SGHNT, CDR2 YYREEE (reference sequence). V lost 5 bases and J lost 5; bases outside the gene matches: 4. This CDR3 has 13 amino acids. This CDR3 reads CASRGTGLTEAFF. CDR3 bases: TGTGCCAGCAGGGGGACAGGGTTGACTGAAGCTTTCTTT.

This chain joins TRBV9 and TRBJ2-3; tentatively, D is TRBD1 or TRBD2 (5 bases each). V lost 6 bases and J 3 bases, leaving 11 bases between the germline ends. Germline CDR1 reads SGDLS; CDR2 reads YYNGEE. The CDR3 loop spans 13 amino acids. The CDR3 bases are TGTGCCAGCACCTGGGACGGTACAGATACGCAGTATTTT. Amino acids: CASTWDGTDTQYF.

The V gene is TRBV11-2, the J gene TRBJ1-5; D is possibly TRBD1 (5 bases). V was pared by 4 bases and J by 6 bases, with 10 bases between. CDR3 length: 13 residues. Per germline, CDR1 SGHAT and CDR2 FQNNGV. The CDR3 DNA reads TGTGCCAGCAGCTACGATGGGGGTCAGCCCCAGCATTTT. Residues: CASSYDGGQPQHF.

CDR3 loop: CASRSSATGQTEAFF. The CDR3 coding sequence is TGTGCCAGCAGGTCTTCAGCGACAGGCCAGACTGAAGCTTTCTTT. V is TRBV28 and J is TRBJ1-1, with D perhaps TRBD1 (6 bases). The ends were cut back, 6 bases at V and 5 bases at J, with 19 bases in the middle. CDR1 MDHEN and CDR2 SYDVKM come from the germline V gene. This CDR3 is 15 amino acids long.

There are many counts of this clone. The chain employs TRBV10-3 and TRBJ1-1; possibly TRBD1 for D (6 bases). V lost 6 bases to trimming and J lost 1 base, with 15 bases between them. Germline lookup yields CDR1 ENHRY and CDR2 SYGVKD. This CDR3 is built from 15 residues. CDR3 nucleotides: TGTGCCATCAGCCGGGGTGGGGGGCCGAACACTGAAGCTTTCTTT. Protein sequence: CAISRGGGPNTEAFF.

This clone was detected only a few times. The genes are TRBV6-5 and TRBJ2-1; D may correspond to TRBD1 or TRBD2 (6 bases each). Trimming removed 6 bases at V and 5 bases at J, with 17 bases between. Germline CDR1 reads MNHEY; CDR2 reads SVGAGI. The CDR3 is 15 residues long. CDR3 sequence: CASSLAAGEDNEQFF. For the CDR3, the DNA is TGTGCCAGCAGCCTCGCCGCAGGGGAGGACAATGAGCAGTTCTTC.

The rearrangement links TRBV29-1 to TRBJ2-1; the match to TRBD1 covers 7 bases. The CDR3 spans 15 residues. V lost 0 bases and J lost 3; bases outside the gene matches: 5. CDR1 SQVTM and CDR2 ANQGSEA come from the germline V gene. The CDR3: CSVEDPAGGYNEQFF. The CDR3 nucleotides are TGCAGCGTTGAAGATCCGGCAGGGGGCTACAATGAGCAGTTCTTC.

The rearrangement joins TRBV7-3 to TRBJ2-1, with D maybe TRBD2 (6 bases). CDR3 length equals 15 residues. The V end was cut by 2 bases, the J end by 4 bases, with 12 bases between. CDR1 is SGHTA and CDR2 is FQGTGA in the germline V gene. The CDR3 coding sequence is TGTGCCAGCAGCTTAGATTGGGGGGTTTACAATGAGCAGTTCTTC. Its translation: CASSLDWGVYNEQFF. Filled out from reference TRBV7-3 and TRBJ2-1, the complete variable domain reads GAGVSQTPSNKVTEKGKYVELRCDPISGHTALYWYRQSLGQGPEFLIYFQGTGAADDSGLPNDRFFAVRPEGSVSTLKIQRTERGDSAVYLCASSLDWGVYNEQFFGPGTRLTVL.

V is TRBV5-6 and J is TRBJ2-5, with TRBD2 identical over 10 bases. V was pared by 1 base and J by 3 bases, with 3 bases of the junction left unmatched. Germline CDR1 and CDR2: SGHDT and YYEEEE. CDR3 length: 15 amino acids. CDR3 region: CASSLRLAGEETQYF. Written as DNA, the CDR3 is TGTGCCAGCAGCTTGCGTCTAGCGGGGGAAGAGACCCAGTACTTC.

This chain uses TRBV28 with TRBJ2-7, with D possibly being TRBD1 or TRBD2 (5 bases each). The CDR3 loop spans 13 amino acids. CDR1 is MDHEN, CDR2 SYDVKM, per germline. Trimming shortened V by 6 bases and J by 3 bases, and 12 bases separated the two germline ends. CDR3 nucleotides: TGTGCCAGCAGCGGGGCTTTCGACTACGAGCAGTACTTC. Protein sequence: CASSGAFDYEQYF.

Here the CDR3 reads CASSGDEQYF. CDR3 DNA: TGTGCCAGCAGCGGGGACGAGCAGTACTTC. V gene TRBV12-3 or TRBV12-4 combines with J gene TRBJ2-7, with TRBD2 as a possible D gene (5 bases). V was cut by 6 bases and J by 5 bases, with 5 bases left in between. This CDR3 has 10 residues.

This clone was counted between two and nine times. V is TRBV7-3 and J is TRBJ2-1; D gene uncertain. CDR1 is SGHTA, CDR2 FQGTGA, per germline. There are 13 residues in the CDR3. Trimming pared 3 bases from V and 8 bases from J, leaving 11 bases between. CDR3 sequence (DNA): TGTGCCAGCAGCTTCGGTAGTCTGGATGAGCAGTTCTTC. Protein product: CASSFGSLDEQFF.

V usage is TRBV10-3 and J usage is TRBJ2-7, with TRBD2 matching over 10 bases. This CDR3 spans 14 amino acids. The germline V gene has CDR1 ENHRY and CDR2 SYGVKD. J lost 1 base, V lost 4 bases, and 1 base had no gene match. The chain's CDR3 is CAISVAGGSYEQYF. The CDR3 DNA sequence: TGTGCCATCAGTGTAGCGGGGGGTTCCTACGAGCAGTACTTC.

The CDR3 DNA reads as TGTGCCTGGGGACCCCCCAATCCCGGGGGAAAAGAGACCCAGTACTTC. It encodes CAWGPPNPGGKETQYF. The chain joins TRBV30 to TRBJ2-5, with D possibly TRBD2 on 6 matching bases. Germline V gene lookup returns CDR1 GTSNPN and CDR2 SVGIG (reference sequence). The ends were cut back, 5 bases at V and 3 bases at J, with 22 bases in the middle. CDR3 length equals 16 residues.

Details on this clone: This CDR3 is also generated by other DNA sequences in the sample. The rearrangement links TRBV30 to TRBJ1-3; TRBD1 is a possible D gene (6 bases). This CDR3 comprises 16 residues. Trimming stripped 2 bases from V and 0 bases from J, with 14 bases between. Per the germline V gene, CDR1 is GTSNPN and CDR2 is SVGIG (reference sequence). This CDR3 is CAWSKQGPFSGNTIYF. The CDR3 coding sequence is TGTGCCTGGAGTAAACAGGGACCCTTCTCTGGAAACACCATATATTTT.

This chain links TRBV15 with TRBJ2-7; 10 nucleotides agree with TRBD1. The CDR3 totals 16 residues. Germline V lookup: CDR1 LNHNV, CDR2 YYDKDF (reference sequence). V lost 0 bases, J lost 3 bases, and 5 bases stayed unmatched. CDR3 sequence reads: CATSREHGTGVYEQYF. The CDR3 region has the DNA TGTGCCACCAGCAGAGAGCACGGGACAGGGGTCTACGAGCAGTACTTC.

This clone was counted only a few times. V gene TRBV2 combines with J gene TRBJ1-3; D may be TRBD1 (5 bases). The CDR3 consists of 14 residues. The ends were cut back, 4 bases at V and 0 bases at J, with 7 bases in the middle. CDR1 SNHLY and CDR2 FYNNEI come from the germline V gene. As DNA, the CDR3 is TGTGCCAGCAGTGCGGGACGCTCTGGAAACACCATATATTTT. As protein: CASSAGRSGNTIYF.

The CDR3 DNA reads TGTGCCATCAGTTCGACTAGCCCCGAACAAGAGACCCAGTACTTC. This codes for CAISSTSPEQETQYF. V and J are TRBV10-3 and TRBJ2-5; 7 nucleotides line up with TRBD2. The CDR3 is made up of 15 amino acids. The V gene's germline CDR1 is ENHRY and CDR2 SYGVKD. Germline trimming cut 5 bases from V and 2 bases from J; bases unmatched to any gene: 8.

CDR3 residues: CASIGDRVNEQYF. In nucleotides, the CDR3 is TGTGCCAGCATAGGGGACAGGGTCAACGAGCAGTACTTC. The V call is TRBV6-5, the J call TRBJ2-7; TRBD1 aligns across 9 bases. The CDR3 length is 13 residues. V was clipped by 7 bases and J by 5 bases; unmatched bases: 6. CDR1 is MNHEY, CDR2 SVGAGI, per germline.

V gene TRBV5-1 combines with J gene TRBJ2-5, with TRBD1 matching over 12 bases. The CDR3 spans 15 residues. The V gene end was trimmed by 3 bases and the J gene end by 5 bases; junction bases not matched to a gene: 5. In germline, CDR1 is SGHRS, CDR2 YFSETQ. The CDR3 DNA sequence: TGCGCCAGCAGCTGGGACAGGGGGCTGTGGGAGACCCAGTACTTC. This gives the protein CASSWDRGLWETQYF.

This clone appeared a single time. V gene TRBV5-6 combines with J gene TRBJ1-1; D is possibly TRBD1 (6 bases). The V and J ends lost 7 bases and 1 base respectively, with 17 bases between them. CDR1 is SGHDT, CDR2 YYEEEE, per germline. The CDR3 consists of 15 residues. The CDR3: CASGLQGTQNTEAFF. The CDR3 DNA sequence: TGTGCCAGCGGACTCCAGGGGACACAGAACACTGAAGCTTTCTTT.